The source of this T cell receptor (beta chain) is a study of blood T cell repertoires in COVID-19. Study in general: The United States, Italy and Spain were the sources of the acute and convalescent COVID-19 samples. Nucleic acid was either cDNA or gDNA, and it came from T cells, B-cell-depleted T cells, or PBMCs.

V lost 0 bases to trimming and J lost 3 bases; unmatched junction nucleotides: 0. The CDR3 is 14 residues long. CDR1 SGHRS and CDR2 YFSETQ come from the germline V gene. The authors' processing: The assay estimated nucleated cells by amplifying reference gene primers. Sequenced by immunoSEQ multiplex PCR; TCRdb stores in-frame clones only, minus some. The V and J calls and the clone size are those of that table, but D and trimming were determined from the DNA. The sample consists of around 67,000 clones, about 90% of them appearing once. This rearrangement joins TRBV5-1 to TRBJ1-2, with TRBD1 identical over 9 bases. Sample: peripheral blood. The receptor was derived from a human donor in a cohort sampled during active COVID-19. CDR3 residues: CASSLGQGDYGYTF. DNA of the CDR3: TGCGCCAGCAGCTTGGGACAGGGGGACTATGGCTACACCTTC.